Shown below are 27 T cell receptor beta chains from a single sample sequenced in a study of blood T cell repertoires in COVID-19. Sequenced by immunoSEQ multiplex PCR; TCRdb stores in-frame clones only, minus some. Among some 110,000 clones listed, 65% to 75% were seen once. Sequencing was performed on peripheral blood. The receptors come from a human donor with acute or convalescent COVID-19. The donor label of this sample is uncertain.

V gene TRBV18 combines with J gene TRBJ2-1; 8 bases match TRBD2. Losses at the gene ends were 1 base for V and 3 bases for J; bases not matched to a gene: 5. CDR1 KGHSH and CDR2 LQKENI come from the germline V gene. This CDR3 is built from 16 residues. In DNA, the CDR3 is TGTGCCAGCTCACCACAGGGGCGGGGGGTCTACAATGAGCAGTTCTTC. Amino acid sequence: CASSPQGRGVYNEQFF.

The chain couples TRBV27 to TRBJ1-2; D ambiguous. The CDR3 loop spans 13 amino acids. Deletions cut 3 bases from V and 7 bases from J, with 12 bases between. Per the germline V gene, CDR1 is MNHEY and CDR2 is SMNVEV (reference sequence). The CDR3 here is CASSFVAGGGYTF. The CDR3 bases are TGTGCCAGCAGTTTCGTTGCAGGTGGTGGCTACACCTTC.

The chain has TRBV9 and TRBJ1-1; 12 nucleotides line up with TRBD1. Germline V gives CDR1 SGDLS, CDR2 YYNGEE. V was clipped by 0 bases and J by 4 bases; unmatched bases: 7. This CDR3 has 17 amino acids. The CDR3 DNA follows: TGTGCCAGCAGCGTAGGGGGACAGGGGGCTAAGGGCACTGAAGCTTTCTTT. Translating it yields CASSVGGQGAKGTEAFF. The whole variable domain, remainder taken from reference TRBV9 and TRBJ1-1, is DSGVTQTPKHLITATGQRVTLRCSPRSGDLSVYWYQQSLDQGLQFLIQYYNGEERAKGNILERFSAQQFPDLHSELNLSSLELGDSALYFCASSVGGQGAKGTEAFFGQGTRLTVV.

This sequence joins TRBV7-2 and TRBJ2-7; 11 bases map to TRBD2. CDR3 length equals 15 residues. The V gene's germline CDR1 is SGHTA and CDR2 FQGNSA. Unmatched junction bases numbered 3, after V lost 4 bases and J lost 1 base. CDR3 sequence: CASSSTSGGSYEQYF. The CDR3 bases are TGTGCCAGCAGCTCTACTAGCGGGGGTTCCTACGAGCAGTACTTC.

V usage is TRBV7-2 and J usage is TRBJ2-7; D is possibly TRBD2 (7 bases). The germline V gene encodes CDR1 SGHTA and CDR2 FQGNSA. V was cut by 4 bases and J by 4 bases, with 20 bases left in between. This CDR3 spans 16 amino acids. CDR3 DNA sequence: TGTGCCAGCAGCTCCGGGGGAGGGGGGAAGGTTTACGAGCAGTACTTC. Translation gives CASSSGGGGKVYEQYF.

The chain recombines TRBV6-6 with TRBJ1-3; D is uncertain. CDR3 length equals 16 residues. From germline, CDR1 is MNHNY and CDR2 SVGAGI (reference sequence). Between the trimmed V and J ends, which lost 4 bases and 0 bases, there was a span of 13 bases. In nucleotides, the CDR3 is TGTGCCAGCAGTTCTGAAGCGTGGAGCTCTGGAAACACCATATATTTT. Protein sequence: CASSSEAWSSGNTIYF.

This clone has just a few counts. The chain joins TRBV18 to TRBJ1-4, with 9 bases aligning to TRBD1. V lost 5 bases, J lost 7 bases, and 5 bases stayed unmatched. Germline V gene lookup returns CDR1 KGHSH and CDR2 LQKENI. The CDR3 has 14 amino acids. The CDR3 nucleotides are TGTGCCAGCTCATGGGACAGGGAAAGTGAAAAACTGTTTTTT. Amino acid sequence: CASSWDRESEKLFF.

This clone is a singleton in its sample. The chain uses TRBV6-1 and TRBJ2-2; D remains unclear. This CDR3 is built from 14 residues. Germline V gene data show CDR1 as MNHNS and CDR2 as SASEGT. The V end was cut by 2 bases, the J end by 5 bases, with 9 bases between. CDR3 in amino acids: CASSESTGTGELFF. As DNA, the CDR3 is TGTGCCAGCAGTGAATCCACCGGGACCGGGGAGCTGTTTTTT.

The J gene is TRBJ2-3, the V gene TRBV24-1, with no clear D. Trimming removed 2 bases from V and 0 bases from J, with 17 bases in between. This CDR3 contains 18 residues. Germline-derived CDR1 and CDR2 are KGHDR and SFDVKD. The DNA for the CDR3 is TGTGCCACCAGTGATTCTGGAGTAGTACGGTCTAGCACAGATACGCAGTATTTT. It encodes CATSDSGVVRSSTDTQYF.

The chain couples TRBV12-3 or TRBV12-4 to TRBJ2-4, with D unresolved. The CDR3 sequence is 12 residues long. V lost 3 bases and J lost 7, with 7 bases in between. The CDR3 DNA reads TGTGCCAGCAGTTTGAGAGTTAACATTCAGTACTTC. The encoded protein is CASSLRVNIQYF.

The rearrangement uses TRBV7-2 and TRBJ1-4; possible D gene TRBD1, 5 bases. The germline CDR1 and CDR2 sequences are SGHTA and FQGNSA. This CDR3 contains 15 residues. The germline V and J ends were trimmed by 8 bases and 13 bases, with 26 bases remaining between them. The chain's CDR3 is CASSQGGGVMKRLFF. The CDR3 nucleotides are TGTGCCAGCTCCCAAGGTGGAGGGGTAATGAAAAGACTGTTTTTT. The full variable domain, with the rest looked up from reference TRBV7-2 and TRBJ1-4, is GAGVSQSPSNKVTEKGKDVELRCDPISGHTALYWYRQSLGQGLEFLIYFQGNSAPDKSGLPSDRFSAERTGGSVSTLTIQRTQQEDSAVYLCASSQGGGVMKRLFFGSGTQLSVL.

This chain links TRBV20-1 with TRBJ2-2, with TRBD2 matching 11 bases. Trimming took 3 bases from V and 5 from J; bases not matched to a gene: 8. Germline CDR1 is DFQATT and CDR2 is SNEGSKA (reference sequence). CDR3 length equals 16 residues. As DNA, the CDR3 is TGCAGTGCTAGTGGGCTAGCGGGGGGAAAAACCGGGGAGCTGTTTTTT. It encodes CSASGLAGGKTGELFF.

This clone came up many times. CDR3 in amino acids: CASSTDRVATNEKLFF. CDR3 sequence (DNA): TGTGCCAGCTCAACCGACAGGGTTGCAACTAATGAAAAACTGTTTTTT. The chain is built from TRBV18 and TRBJ1-4; 7 bases agree with TRBD1. This CDR3 is built from 16 residues. The germline gives CDR1 KGHSH, CDR2 LQKENI. V lost 5 bases to trimming and J lost 0 bases; unmatched junction nucleotides: 6.

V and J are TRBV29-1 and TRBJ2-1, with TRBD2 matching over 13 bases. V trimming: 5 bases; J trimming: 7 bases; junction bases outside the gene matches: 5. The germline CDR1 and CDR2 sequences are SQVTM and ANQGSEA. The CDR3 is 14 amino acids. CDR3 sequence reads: CSVIGTSGVNEQFF. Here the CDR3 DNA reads TGCAGCGTTATCGGGACTAGCGGGGTGAATGAGCAGTTCTTC.

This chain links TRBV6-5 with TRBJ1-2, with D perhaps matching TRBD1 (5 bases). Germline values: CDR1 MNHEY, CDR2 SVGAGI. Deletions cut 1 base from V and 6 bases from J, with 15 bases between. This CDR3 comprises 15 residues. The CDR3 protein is CASSYFPGEENGYTF. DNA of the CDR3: TGTGCCAGCAGTTACTTTCCGGGGGAGGAAAATGGCTACACCTTC.

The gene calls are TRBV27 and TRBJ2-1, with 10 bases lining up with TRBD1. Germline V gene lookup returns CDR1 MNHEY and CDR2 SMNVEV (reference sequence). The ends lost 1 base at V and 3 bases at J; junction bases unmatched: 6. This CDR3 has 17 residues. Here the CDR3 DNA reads TGTGCCAGCAGTTTATGGGGACAGGGGCCTAACTACAATGAGCAGTTCTTC. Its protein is CASSLWGQGPNYNEQFF.

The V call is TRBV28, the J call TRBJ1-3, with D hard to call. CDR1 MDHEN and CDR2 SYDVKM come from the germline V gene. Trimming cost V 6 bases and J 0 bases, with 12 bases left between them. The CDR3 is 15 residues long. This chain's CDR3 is CASSPPVDSGNTIYF. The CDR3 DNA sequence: TGTGCCAGCAGCCCCCCGGTAGACTCTGGAAACACCATATATTTT.

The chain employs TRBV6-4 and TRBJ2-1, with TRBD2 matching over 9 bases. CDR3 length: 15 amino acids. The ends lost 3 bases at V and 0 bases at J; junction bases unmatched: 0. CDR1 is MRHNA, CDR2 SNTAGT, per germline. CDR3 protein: CASSERGGSYNEQFF. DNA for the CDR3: TGTGCCAGCAGTGAGCGGGGGGGCTCCTACAATGAGCAGTTCTTC.

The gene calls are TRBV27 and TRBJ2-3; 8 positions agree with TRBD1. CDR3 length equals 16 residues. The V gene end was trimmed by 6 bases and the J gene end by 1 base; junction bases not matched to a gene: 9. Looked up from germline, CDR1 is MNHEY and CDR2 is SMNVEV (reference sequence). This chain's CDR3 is CASRQGAIVGTDTQYF. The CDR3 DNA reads TGTGCCAGCAGGCAGGGGGCGATCGTGGGCACAGATACGCAGTATTTT.

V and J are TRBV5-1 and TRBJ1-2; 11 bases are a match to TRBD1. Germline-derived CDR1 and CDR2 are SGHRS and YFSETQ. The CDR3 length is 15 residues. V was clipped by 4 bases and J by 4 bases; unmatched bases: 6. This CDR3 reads CASSIGQGASYGYTF. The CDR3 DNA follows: TGCGCCAGCAGCATAGGACAGGGGGCGAGCTATGGCTACACCTTC.

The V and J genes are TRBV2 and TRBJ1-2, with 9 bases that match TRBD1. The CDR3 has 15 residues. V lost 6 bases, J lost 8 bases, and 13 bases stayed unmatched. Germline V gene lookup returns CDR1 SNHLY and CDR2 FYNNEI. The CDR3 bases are TGTGCCAGCAGCGTACCGGGACAGGGATCTAGGGGCTACACCTTC. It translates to CASSVPGQGSRGYTF.

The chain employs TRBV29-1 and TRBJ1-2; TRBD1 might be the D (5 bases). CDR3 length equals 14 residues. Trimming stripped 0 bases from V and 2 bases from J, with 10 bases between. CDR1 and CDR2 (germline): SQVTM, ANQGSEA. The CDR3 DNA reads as TGCAGCGTTGAAGAGGTGGGGCCGAACTATGGCTACACCTTC. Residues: CSVEEVGPNYGYTF.

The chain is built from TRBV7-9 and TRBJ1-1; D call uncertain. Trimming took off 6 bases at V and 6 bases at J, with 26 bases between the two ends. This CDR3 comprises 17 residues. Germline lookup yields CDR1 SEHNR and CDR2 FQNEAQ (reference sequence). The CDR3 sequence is CASSPKLRIAVFAEAFF. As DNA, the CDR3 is TGTGCCAGCAGTCCCAAACTTAGAATCGCTGTATTTGCTGAAGCTTTCTTT.

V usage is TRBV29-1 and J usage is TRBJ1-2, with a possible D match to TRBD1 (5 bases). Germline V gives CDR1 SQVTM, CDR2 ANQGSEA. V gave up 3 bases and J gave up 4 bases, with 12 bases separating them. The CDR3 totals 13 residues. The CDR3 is CSVEGPVRYGYTF. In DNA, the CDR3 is TGCAGCGTTGAGGGGCCAGTCCGCTATGGCTACACCTTC. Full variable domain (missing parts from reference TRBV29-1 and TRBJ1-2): SAVISQKPSRDICQRGTSLTIQCQVDSQVTMMFWYRQQPGQSLTLIATANQGSEATYESGFVIDKFPISRPNLTFSTLTVSNMSPEDSSIYLCSVEGPVRYGYTFGSGTRLTVV.

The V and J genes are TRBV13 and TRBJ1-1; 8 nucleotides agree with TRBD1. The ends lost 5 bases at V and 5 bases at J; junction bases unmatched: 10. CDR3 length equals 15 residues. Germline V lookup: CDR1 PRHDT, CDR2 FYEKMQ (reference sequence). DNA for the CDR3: TGTGCCAGCAGCCCGAGGACAGGGTCCCGGACTGAAGCTTTCTTT. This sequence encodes CASSPRTGSRTEAFF.

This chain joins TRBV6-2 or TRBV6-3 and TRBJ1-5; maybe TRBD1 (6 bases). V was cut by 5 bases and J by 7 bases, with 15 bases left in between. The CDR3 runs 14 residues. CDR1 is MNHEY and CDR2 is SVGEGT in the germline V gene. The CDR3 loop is CASSGTGNFQPQHF. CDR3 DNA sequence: TGTGCCAGCAGTGGTACAGGGAATTTCCAGCCCCAGCATTTT.

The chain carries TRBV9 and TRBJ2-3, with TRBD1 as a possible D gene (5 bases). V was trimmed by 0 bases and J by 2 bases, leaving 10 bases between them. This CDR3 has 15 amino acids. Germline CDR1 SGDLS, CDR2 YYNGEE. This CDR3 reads CASSVAVGATDTQYF. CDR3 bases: TGTGCCAGCAGCGTAGCTGTAGGGGCCACAGATACGCAGTATTTT.